The 9 T cell receptor beta chains given below trace back to one sample, sequenced in a study of OX40 agonist ivuxolimab in advanced cancers. Clones were sequenced by immunoSEQ multiplex PCR, and TCRdb holds only the in-frame ones, with some missing. The sample shows 75,000 to 100,000 clones, 85% to 90% of them seen only once. The starting material was CD4+ or CD8+ T cells sorted from blood, obtained in a trial of the OX40 agonist ivuxolimab. These receptors were collected from an adult with an advanced solid tumor such as melanoma, head and neck, liver or kidney cancer.

The V call is TRBV7-2, the J call TRBJ1-3, with D maybe TRBD1 (6 bases). CDR3 size: 15 residues. V was clipped by 5 bases and J by 0 bases, with 11 bases between them. CDR1 is SGHTA, CDR2 FQGNSA, per germline. The CDR3 DNA reads as TGTGCCAGCAGCACTACAGGGTCCTCTGGAAACACCATATATTTT. Translating gives CASSTTGSSGNTIYF. The variable domain in full, completed from reference TRBV7-2 and TRBJ1-3, reads GAGVSQSPSNKVTEKGKDVELRCDPISGHTALYWYRQSLGQGLEFLIYFQGNSAPDKSGLPSDRFSAERTGGSVSTLTIQRTQQEDSAVYLCASSTTGSSGNTIYFGEGSWLTVV.

This chain connects TRBV18 to TRBJ2-1, with D perhaps matching TRBD1 (6 bases). The germline V gene encodes CDR1 KGHSH and CDR2 LQKENI. The CDR3 runs to 15 residues. Trimming removed 4 bases from V and 2 bases from J, with 12 bases in between. The CDR3 loop reads CASSQTGTAYNEQFF. Here the CDR3 DNA reads TGTGCCAGCTCACAGACAGGAACTGCCTACAATGAGCAGTTCTTC.

This chain uses TRBV27 with TRBJ1-1, with 9 bases lining up with TRBD1. The CDR3 is 13 residues long. With V trimmed by 5 bases and J by 10 bases, 8 bases remained unmatched. The germline V gene has CDR1 MNHEY and CDR2 SMNVEV (reference sequence). CDR3 sequence (DNA): TGTGCCAGCAGTCCCTACGGACAGGGGCGAGCTTTCTTT. As protein: CASSPYGQGRAFF.

This clone occurred once. The gene calls are TRBV9 and TRBJ2-2; 7 nucleotides match TRBD1. Germline V gene sequence: CDR1 SGDLS, CDR2 YYNGEE. The CDR3 is made up of 15 amino acids. Trimming removed 4 bases from V and 2 bases from J; junction bases left unmatched: 5. CDR3: CASSPGQVNTGELFF. Here the CDR3 DNA reads TGTGCCAGCAGCCCTGGACAGGTTAACACCGGGGAGCTGTTTTTT.

The J gene is TRBJ1-1, the V gene TRBV7-8, with D unclear. CDR3 length: 13 amino acids. Looked up from germline, CDR1 is SGHVS and CDR2 is FQNEAQ. V lost 1 base and J lost 3, with 6 bases in between. As DNA, the CDR3 is TGTGCCAGCAGCTTAGTCGGCGACACTGAAGCTTTCTTT. This gives the protein CASSLVGDTEAFF.

The rearrangement links TRBV20-1 to TRBJ1-1; D is unresolved. The ends were cut back, 1 base at V and 7 bases at J, with 7 bases in the middle. The CDR3 length is 11 residues. From germline, CDR1 is DFQATT and CDR2 SNEGSKA (reference sequence). The CDR3 nucleotides are TGCAGTGCTAGAGCGGATCTTGAAGCTTTCTTT. This translates into CSARADLEAFF.

The chain couples TRBV10-3 to TRBJ1-5; TRBD1 matches 8 bases. Germline V gives CDR1 ENHRY, CDR2 SYGVKD. V trimming: 10 bases; J trimming: 1 base; junction bases outside the gene matches: 12. The CDR3 spans 16 residues. The CDR3 protein is CATRSGQGKSNQPQHF. The CDR3 DNA reads TGTGCCACTCGCTCAGGACAGGGAAAAAGCAATCAGCCCCAGCATTTT.

The CDR3 bases are TGTGCCAGTAGTGAAGCGGGGAATCAGCCCCAGCATTTT. This encodes CASSEAGNQPQHF. The V call is TRBV19, the J call TRBJ1-5; D not resolved. V shed 5 bases and J shed 4 bases, with 9 bases lying between them. From germline, CDR1 is LNHDA and CDR2 SQIVND (reference sequence). The length of the CDR3 is 13 residues.

The rearrangement links TRBV14 to TRBJ1-2; D is ambiguous. V was cut by 0 bases and J by 4 bases, with 6 bases left in between. This CDR3 has 13 residues. Germline CDR1 SGHDN, CDR2 FVKESK. CDR3 protein: CASSQEVTYGYTF. CDR3 nucleotides: TGTGCCAGCAGCCAAGAGGTAACCTATGGCTACACCTTC. Full variable domain (missing parts from reference TRBV14 and TRBJ1-2): EAGVTQFPSHSVIEKGQTVTLRCDPISGHDNLYWYRRVMGKEIKFLLHFVKESKQDESGMPNNRFLAERTGGTYSTLKVQPAELEDSGVYFCASSQEVTYGYTFGSGTRLTVV.